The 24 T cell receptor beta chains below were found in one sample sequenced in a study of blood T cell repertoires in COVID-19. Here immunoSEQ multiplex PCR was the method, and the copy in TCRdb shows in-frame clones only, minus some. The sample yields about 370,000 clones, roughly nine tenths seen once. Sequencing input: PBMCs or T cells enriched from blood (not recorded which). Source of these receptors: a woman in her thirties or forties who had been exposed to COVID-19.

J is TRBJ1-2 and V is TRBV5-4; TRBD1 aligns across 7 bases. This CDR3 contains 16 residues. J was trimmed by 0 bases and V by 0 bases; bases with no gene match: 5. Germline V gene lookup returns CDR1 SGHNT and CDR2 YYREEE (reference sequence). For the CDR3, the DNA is TGTGCCAGCAGCTTGGACAGGGGAAACTCTAACTATGGCTACACCTTC. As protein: CASSLDRGNSNYGYTF.

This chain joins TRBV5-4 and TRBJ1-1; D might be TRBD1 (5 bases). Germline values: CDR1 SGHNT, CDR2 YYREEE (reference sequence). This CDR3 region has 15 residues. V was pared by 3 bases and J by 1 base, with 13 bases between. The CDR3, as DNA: TGTGCCAGCAGCTACCCAGGGATAAAGAACACTGAAGCTTTCTTT. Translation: CASSYPGIKNTEAFF.

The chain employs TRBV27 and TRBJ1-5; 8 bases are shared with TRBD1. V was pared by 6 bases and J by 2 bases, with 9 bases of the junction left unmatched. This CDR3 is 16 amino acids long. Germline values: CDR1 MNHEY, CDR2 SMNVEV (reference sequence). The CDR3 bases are TGTGCCAGCAGCCACTGGACAGGGAATGGCAATCAGCCCCAGCATTTT. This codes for CASSHWTGNGNQPQHF.

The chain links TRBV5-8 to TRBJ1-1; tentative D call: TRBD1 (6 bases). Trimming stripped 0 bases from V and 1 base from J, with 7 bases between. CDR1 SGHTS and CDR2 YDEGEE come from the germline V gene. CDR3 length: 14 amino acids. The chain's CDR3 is CASSLGRGNTEAFF. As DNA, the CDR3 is TGTGCCAGCAGCTTGGGCAGGGGGAACACTGAAGCTTTCTTT.

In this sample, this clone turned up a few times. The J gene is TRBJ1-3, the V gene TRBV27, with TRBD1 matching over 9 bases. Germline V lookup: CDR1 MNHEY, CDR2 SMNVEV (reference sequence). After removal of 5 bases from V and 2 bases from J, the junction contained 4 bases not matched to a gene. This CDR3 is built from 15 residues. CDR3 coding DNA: TGTGCCAGCAGTCGGGACAGGGCTGCTGGAAACACCATATATTTT. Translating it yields CASSRDRAAGNTIYF.

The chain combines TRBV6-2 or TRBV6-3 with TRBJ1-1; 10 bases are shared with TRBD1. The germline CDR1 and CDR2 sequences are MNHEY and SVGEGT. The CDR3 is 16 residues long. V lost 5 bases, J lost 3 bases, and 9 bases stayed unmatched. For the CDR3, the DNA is TGTGCCAGCAGTACCACGGACAGGGGGACGTACACTGAAGCTTTCTTT. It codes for CASSTTDRGTYTEAFF.

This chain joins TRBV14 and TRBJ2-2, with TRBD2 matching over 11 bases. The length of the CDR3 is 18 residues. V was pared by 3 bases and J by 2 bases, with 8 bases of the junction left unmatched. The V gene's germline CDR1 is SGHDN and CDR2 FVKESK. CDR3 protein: CASSHLPGLAENTGELFF. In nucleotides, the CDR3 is TGTGCCAGCAGCCATCTACCGGGACTAGCGGAAAACACCGGGGAGCTGTTTTTT.

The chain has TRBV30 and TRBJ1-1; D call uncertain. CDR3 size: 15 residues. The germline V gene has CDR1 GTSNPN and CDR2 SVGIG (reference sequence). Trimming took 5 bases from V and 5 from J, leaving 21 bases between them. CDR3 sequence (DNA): TGTGCCTGGTATACTCCGACGGTCGGGAGAACTGAAGCTTTCTTT. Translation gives CAWYTPTVGRTEAFF.

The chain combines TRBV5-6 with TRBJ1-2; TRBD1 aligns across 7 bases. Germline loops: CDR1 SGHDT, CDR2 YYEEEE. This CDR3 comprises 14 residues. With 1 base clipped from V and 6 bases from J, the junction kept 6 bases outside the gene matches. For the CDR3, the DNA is TGTGCCAGCAGCTTGAACAGGGGAGGACATGGCTACACCTTC. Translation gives CASSLNRGGHGYTF. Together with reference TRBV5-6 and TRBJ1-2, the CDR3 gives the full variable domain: DAGVTQSPTHLIKTRGQQVTLRCSPKSGHDTVSWYQQALGQGPQFIFQYYEEEERQRGNFPDRFSGHQFPNYSSELNVNALLLGDSALYLCASSLNRGGHGYTFGSGTRLTVV.

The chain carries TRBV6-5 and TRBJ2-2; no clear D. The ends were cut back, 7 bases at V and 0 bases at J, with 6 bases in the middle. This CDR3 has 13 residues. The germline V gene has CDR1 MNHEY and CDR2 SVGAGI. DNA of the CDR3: TGTGCCAGCACCTCCTCGAACACCGGGGAGCTGTTTTTT. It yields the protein CASTSSNTGELFF.

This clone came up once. Here the CDR3 reads CASSPPRGGDGEKLFF. As DNA, the CDR3 is TGTGCCAGCTCACCACCGAGGGGCGGGGACGGTGAAAAACTGTTTTTT. The chain has TRBV18 and TRBJ1-4; a possible D gene is TRBD1 (5 bases). V was cut by 0 bases and J by 7 bases, with 15 bases left in between. The germline V gene has CDR1 KGHSH and CDR2 LQKENI. CDR3 length equals 16 residues.

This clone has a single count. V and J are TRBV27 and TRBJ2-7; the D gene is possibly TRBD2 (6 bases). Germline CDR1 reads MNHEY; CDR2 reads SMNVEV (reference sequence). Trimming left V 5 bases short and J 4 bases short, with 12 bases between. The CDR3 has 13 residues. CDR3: CASSHREYYEQYF. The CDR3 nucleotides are TGTGCCAGCAGTCACCGGGAGTATTACGAGCAGTACTTC.

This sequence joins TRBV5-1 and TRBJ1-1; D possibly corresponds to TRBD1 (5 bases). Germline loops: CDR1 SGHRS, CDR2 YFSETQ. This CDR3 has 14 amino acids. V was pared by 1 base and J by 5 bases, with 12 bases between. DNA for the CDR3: TGCGCCAGCAGCTTGAAGGGACTGCCAACTGAAGCTTTCTTT. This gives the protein CASSLKGLPTEAFF.

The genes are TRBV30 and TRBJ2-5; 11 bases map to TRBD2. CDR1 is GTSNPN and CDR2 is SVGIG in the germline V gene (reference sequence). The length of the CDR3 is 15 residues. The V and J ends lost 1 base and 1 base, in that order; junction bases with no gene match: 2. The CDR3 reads CAWSGTSGFQETQYF. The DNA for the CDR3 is TGTGCCTGGAGTGGGACTAGCGGGTTCCAAGAGACCCAGTACTTC.

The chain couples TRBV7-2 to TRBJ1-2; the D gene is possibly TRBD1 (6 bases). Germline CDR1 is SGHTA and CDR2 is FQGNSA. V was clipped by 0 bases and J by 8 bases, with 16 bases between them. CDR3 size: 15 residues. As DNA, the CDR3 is TGTGCCAGCAGCTTAGCGGACAGACCCTGGGAAGGCTACACCTTC. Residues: CASSLADRPWEGYTF.

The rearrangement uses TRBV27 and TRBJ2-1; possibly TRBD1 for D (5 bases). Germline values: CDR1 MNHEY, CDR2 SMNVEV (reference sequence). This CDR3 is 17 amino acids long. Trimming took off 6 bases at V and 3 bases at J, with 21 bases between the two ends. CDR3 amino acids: CASRDRSGIWGYNEQFF. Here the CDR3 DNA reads TGTGCCAGCAGAGACCGATCAGGGATCTGGGGCTACAATGAGCAGTTCTTC.

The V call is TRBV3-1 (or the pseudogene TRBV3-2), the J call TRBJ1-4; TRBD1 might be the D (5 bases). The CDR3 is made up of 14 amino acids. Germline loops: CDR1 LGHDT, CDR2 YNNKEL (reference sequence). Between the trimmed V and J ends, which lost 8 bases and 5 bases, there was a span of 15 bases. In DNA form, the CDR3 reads TGTGCCAGCGGATGGGGCTCCGGGAATGAAAAACTGTTTTTT. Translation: CASGWGSGNEKLFF.

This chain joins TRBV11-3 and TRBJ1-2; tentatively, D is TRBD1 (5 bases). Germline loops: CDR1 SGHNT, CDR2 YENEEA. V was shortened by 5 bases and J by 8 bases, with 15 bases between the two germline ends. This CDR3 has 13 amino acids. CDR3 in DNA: TGTGCCAGCAGCCCAGATCGCCAGGGAGGCTACACCTTC. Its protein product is CASSPDRQGGYTF.

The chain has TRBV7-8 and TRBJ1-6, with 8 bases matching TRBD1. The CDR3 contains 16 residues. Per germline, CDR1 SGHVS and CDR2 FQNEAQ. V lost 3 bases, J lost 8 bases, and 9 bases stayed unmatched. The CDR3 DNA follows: TGTGCCAGCAGCTTCCTGACAGGGGCTGGGGATTCACCCCTCCACTTT. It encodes CASSFLTGAGDSPLHF.

CDR3 coding DNA: TGCGCCAGCAGCCAAGCCCATTCAGGTCAGCCCCAGCATTTT. Its translation: CASSQAHSGQPQHF. V usage is TRBV4-1 and J usage is TRBJ1-5, with no clear D. This CDR3 contains 14 residues. The germline V gene encodes CDR1 MGHRA and CDR2 YSYEKL. The V end lost 1 base, the J end lost 6 bases, and 10 bases lay between the germline ends.

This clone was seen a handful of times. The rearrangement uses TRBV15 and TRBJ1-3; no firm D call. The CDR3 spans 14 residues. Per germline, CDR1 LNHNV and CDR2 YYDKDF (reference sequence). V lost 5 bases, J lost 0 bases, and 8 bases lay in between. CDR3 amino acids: CATSAGHSGNTIYF. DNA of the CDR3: TGTGCCACCAGCGCTGGCCACTCTGGAAACACCATATATTTT.

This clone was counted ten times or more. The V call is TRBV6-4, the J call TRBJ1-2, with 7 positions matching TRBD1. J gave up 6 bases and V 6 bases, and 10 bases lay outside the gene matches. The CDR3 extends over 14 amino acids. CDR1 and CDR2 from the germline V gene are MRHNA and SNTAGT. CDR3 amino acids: CASSPEGGGHGYTF. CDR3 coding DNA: TGTGCCAGCAGCCCCGAAGGAGGGGGCCATGGCTACACCTTC.

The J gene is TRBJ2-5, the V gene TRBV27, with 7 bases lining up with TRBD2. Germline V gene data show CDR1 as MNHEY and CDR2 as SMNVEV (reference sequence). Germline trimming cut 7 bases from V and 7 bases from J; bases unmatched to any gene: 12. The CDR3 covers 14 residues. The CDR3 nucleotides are TGTGCCAGCACAGGGCCAGGCCCGGGAGGGACCCAGTACTTC. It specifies CASTGPGPGGTQYF.

DNA for the CDR3: TGTGCCAGCACGGGACAGGGGTACTATGGCTACACCTTC. Its protein is CASTGQGYYGYTF. The chain uses TRBV19 and TRBJ1-2; 10 positions match TRBD1. Germline CDR1 and CDR2: LNHDA and SQIVND (reference sequence). This CDR3 is built from 13 residues. Losses at the gene ends were 9 bases for V and 3 bases for J; bases not matched to a gene: 4.